These 18 T cell receptor beta chains share one sample of origin, sequenced in a study of blood T cell repertoires in COVID-19. Clones were sequenced by immunoSEQ multiplex PCR, and TCRdb holds only the in-frame ones, with some missing. Of about 170,000 clones detected, 80% to 90% appear once; the ten largest clones hold around 2%. The sequencing input was peripheral blood. The receptors shown here come from an elderly woman with acute or convalescent COVID-19.

The J gene is TRBJ1-1, the V gene TRBV29-1, with D perhaps matching TRBD1 (6 bases). The germline V gene encodes CDR1 SQVTM and CDR2 ANQGSEA. CDR3 length: 17 amino acids. The V and J ends lost 6 bases and 2 bases respectively, with 25 bases between them. The CDR3 sequence: CSVSHLGGDGGNTEAFF. Written as DNA, the CDR3 is TGCAGCGTGAGCCATTTAGGGGGTGACGGAGGAAACACTGAAGCTTTCTTT. The complete variable domain, with remaining parts taken from reference TRBV29-1 and TRBJ1-1, reads SAVISQKPSRDICQRGTSLTIQCQVDSQVTMMFWYRQQPGQSLTLIATANQGSEATYESGFVIDKFPISRPNLTFSTLTVSNMSPEDSSIYLCSVSHLGGDGGNTEAFFGQGTRLTVV.

This sequence joins TRBV10-2 and TRBJ2-2; 10 positions agree with TRBD1. The junction had 2 bases not matched to a gene; V was cut back by 6 bases and J by 4 bases. The CDR3 spans 14 residues. Germline V gene lookup returns CDR1 WSHSY and CDR2 SAAADI. The CDR3 spells CASSGTGATGELFF. CDR3 DNA: TGCGCCAGCAGCGGGACAGGGGCCACCGGGGAGCTGTTTTTT.

The CDR3 nucleotides are TGTGCCACCAGTGATGCAGCCCGCCGGGATGAGCAGTTCTTC. This codes for CATSDAARRDEQFF. The rearrangement links TRBV24-1 to TRBJ2-1; D is undetermined. Per the germline V gene, CDR1 is KGHDR and CDR2 is SFDVKD. V was clipped by 3 bases and J by 8 bases, with 13 bases between them. The CDR3 length is 14 residues.

This clone has just one count. The chain uses TRBV6-1 and TRBJ2-1; D gene uncertain. Trimming stripped 5 bases from V and 3 bases from J, with 11 bases between. This CDR3 has 14 residues. Germline CDR1 and CDR2: MNHNS and SASEGT. CDR3 residues: CASSYGNLYNEQFF. The DNA for the CDR3 is TGTGCCAGCAGTTATGGCAATCTCTACAATGAGCAGTTCTTC.

The rearrangement uses TRBV4-3 and TRBJ1-2, with D maybe TRBD1 (5 bases). Per the germline V gene, CDR1 is LGHNA and CDR2 is YSLEER. Trimming took 1 base from V and 2 from J, leaving 5 bases between them. This CDR3 comprises 13 residues. The CDR3 DNA reads as TGCGCCAGCAGCCAAGCAGGGAACTATGGCTACACCTTC. Translated, it gives CASSQAGNYGYTF.

In this sample, this clone turned up once. The rearrangement uses TRBV6-6 and TRBJ1-4, with D possibly matching TRBD1 (6 bases). The CDR3 has 16 residues. Trimming took 10 bases from V and 0 from J, leaving 18 bases between them. Looked up from germline, CDR1 is MNHNY and CDR2 is SVGAGI (reference sequence). CDR3 amino acids: CATRTAEQATNEKLFF. CDR3 sequence (DNA): TGTGCCACGCGGACAGCCGAACAGGCAACTAATGAAAAACTGTTTTTT.

J is TRBJ1-4 and V is TRBV20-1, with D hard to call. Germline V CDR1 and CDR2: DFQATT, SNEGSKA (reference sequence). The CDR3 runs 11 residues. V lost 6 bases, J lost 2 bases, and 4 bases lay in between. CDR3 residues: CSASTNEKLFF. CDR3 sequence (DNA): TGCAGTGCCTCGACTAATGAAAAACTGTTTTTT.

The chain uses TRBV5-1 and TRBJ2-7, with D maybe TRBD2 (6 bases). CDR1 is SGHRS, CDR2 YFSETQ, per germline. This CDR3 region has 15 residues. V lost 6 bases, J lost 3 bases, and 19 bases lay in between. The CDR3 DNA follows: TGCGCCAGCACGACTACCGGGACTGAAGTCTACGAGCAGTACTTC. Protein product: CASTTTGTEVYEQYF.

J is TRBJ2-5 and V is TRBV5-6, with TRBD2 as a possible D gene (7 bases). V was trimmed by 0 bases and J by 11 bases, leaving 20 bases between them. This CDR3 region has 15 residues. Germline V gives CDR1 SGHDT, CDR2 YYEEEE. This CDR3 is CASSLAGGSSRSQYF. The DNA for the CDR3 is TGTGCCAGCAGCTTGGCGGGGGGCTCCTCTCGGTCTCAGTACTTC.

CDR3: CASSFSGSRREQYF. CDR3 nucleotide sequence: TGTGCCAGCAGTTTTTCCGGGTCCAGACGCGAGCAGTACTTC. J is TRBJ2-7 and V is TRBV6-2 or TRBV6-3; D unclear. The ends were cut back, 4 bases at V and 6 bases at J, with 16 bases in the middle. The CDR3 covers 14 residues. The V gene's germline CDR1 is MNHEY and CDR2 SVGEGT.

The chain combines TRBV3-1 (or the pseudogene TRBV3-2) with TRBJ1-6; the D gene is possibly TRBD1 (6 bases). Germline values: CDR1 LGHDT, CDR2 YNNKEL (reference sequence). The V gene lost 3 bases and the J gene lost 7 bases, with 10 bases spanning the gap. The CDR3 runs to 14 residues. DNA for the CDR3: TGTGCCAGCAGCCAGGGGGCGAGCAATTCACCCCTCCACTTT. Translation: CASSQGASNSPLHF.

The chain recombines TRBV27 with TRBJ1-5; D is possibly TRBD1 (6 bases). Germline CDR1 reads MNHEY; CDR2 reads SMNVEV (reference sequence). Trimming took 1 base from V and 4 from J, leaving 8 bases between them. The CDR3 has 14 amino acids. DNA of the CDR3: TGTGCCAGCAGTTTATACGGACAGAATCAGCCCCAGCATTTT. It is translated as CASSLYGQNQPQHF.

This chain connects TRBV12-3 or TRBV12-4 to TRBJ1-2; 8 bases line up with TRBD1. With 8 bases clipped from V and 7 bases from J, the junction kept 6 bases outside the gene matches. This CDR3 contains 12 residues. CDR3 in amino acids: CASGTGGGGYTF. CDR3 bases: TGTGCCAGCGGTACAGGGGGGGGTGGCTACACCTTC.

The V and J genes are TRBV7-9 and TRBJ2-3, with D perhaps matching TRBD2 (7 bases). This CDR3 spans 17 amino acids. V shed 2 bases and J shed 0 bases, with 15 bases lying between them. The V gene's germline CDR1 is SEHNR and CDR2 FQNEAQ (reference sequence). In DNA, the CDR3 is TGTGCCAGCAGCTTACAGGGGAGGGGTGCTAGCACAGATACGCAGTATTTT. As protein: CASSLQGRGASTDTQYF.

The J gene is TRBJ2-1, the V gene TRBV27; 8 positions agree with TRBD2. There are 13 residues in the CDR3. Germline V CDR1 and CDR2: MNHEY, SMNVEV (reference sequence). V dropped 7 bases and J dropped 4; count of bases not matched to a gene: 3. The CDR3 spells CASIGRGYNEQFF. The DNA of the CDR3 is TGTGCCAGCATCGGGAGGGGTTACAATGAGCAGTTCTTC.

The chain is built from TRBV10-2 and TRBJ2-5; D unresolved. The CDR3 sequence is 14 residues long. The germline gives CDR1 WSHSY, CDR2 SAAADI. V lost 0 bases and J 5 bases, leaving 10 bases between the germline ends. CDR3 sequence (DNA): TGCGCCAGCAGTGAGTCGTCGATAGCCGAGACCCAGTACTTC. The encoded protein is CASSESSIAETQYF.

The chain recombines TRBV7-2 with TRBJ2-7, with 10 bases lining up with TRBD2. CDR3 length: 15 amino acids. Germline trimming cut 2 bases from V and 5 bases from J; bases unmatched to any gene: 6. Germline lookup yields CDR1 SGHTA and CDR2 FQGNSA. CDR3 nucleotide sequence: TGTGCCAGCAGCTTACAAGCGGGGGGGCGACACGAGCAGTACTTC. It specifies CASSLQAGGRHEQYF.

The chain couples TRBV3-1 (or the pseudogene TRBV3-2) to TRBJ2-7; D may be TRBD1 (6 bases). The length of the CDR3 is 14 residues. Trimming took off 4 bases at V and 2 bases at J, with 12 bases between the two ends. Germline lookup yields CDR1 LGHDT and CDR2 YNNKEL (reference sequence). The chain's CDR3 is CASSLGRGPYEQYF. CDR3 nucleotides: TGTGCCAGCAGCCTAGGCAGGGGCCCCTACGAGCAGTACTTC.